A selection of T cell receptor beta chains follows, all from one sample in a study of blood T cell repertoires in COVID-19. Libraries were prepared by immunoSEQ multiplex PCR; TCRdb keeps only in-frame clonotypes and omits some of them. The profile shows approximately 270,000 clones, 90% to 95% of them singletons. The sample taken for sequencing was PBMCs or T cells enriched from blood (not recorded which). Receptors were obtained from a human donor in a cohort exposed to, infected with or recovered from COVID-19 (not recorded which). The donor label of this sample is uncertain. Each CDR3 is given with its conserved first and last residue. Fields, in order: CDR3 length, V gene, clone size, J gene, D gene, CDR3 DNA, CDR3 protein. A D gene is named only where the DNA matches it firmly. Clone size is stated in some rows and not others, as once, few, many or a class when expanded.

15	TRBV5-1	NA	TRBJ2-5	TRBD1	TGCGCCAGCAGCGGGGGACAGGGTCTGTTAGAGACCCAGTACTTC	CASSGGQGLLETQYF
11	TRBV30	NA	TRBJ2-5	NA	TGTGCCTGGACGCCAGGGGAGACCCAGTACTTC	CAWTPGETQYF
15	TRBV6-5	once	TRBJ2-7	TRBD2	TGTGCCAGCAGTTACTCCTCTAGCGGGGGCTACGAGCAGTACTTC	CASSYSSSGGYEQYF
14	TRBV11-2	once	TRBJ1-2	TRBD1	TGTGCCAGCAGCTTCCCACGGGACAGGGACGGCTACACCTTC	CASSFPRDRDGYTF
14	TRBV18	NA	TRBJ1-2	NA	TGTGCCAGCTCACCTCTAAGCGATTCCTATGGCTACACCTTC	CASSPLSDSYGYTF
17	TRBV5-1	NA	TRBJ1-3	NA	TGCGCCAGCAGCTTGGCGGGAGCAGCCTACTCTGGAAACACCATATATTTT	CASSLAGAAYSGNTIYF
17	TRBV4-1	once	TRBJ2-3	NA	TGCGCCAGCAGCCATGGTGGCTGGGGGGGCGACGCAGATACGCAGTATTTT	CASSHGGWGGDADTQYF
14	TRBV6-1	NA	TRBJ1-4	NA	TGTGCCAGCAGTGAAAAGGGGCTGTGGGAAAAACTGTTTTTT	CASSEKGLWEKLFF
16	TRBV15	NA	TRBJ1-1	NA	TGTGCCACCAGCAGAGATATCCTAGGTGGCCTTGAGGAAGCTTTCTTT	CATSRDILGGLEEAFF
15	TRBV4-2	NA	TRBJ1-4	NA	TGTGCCAGCAGCCAAGATAGGGGACACTCCTTAAGGATGTTTTTT	CASSQDRGHSLRMFF
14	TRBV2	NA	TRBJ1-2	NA	TGTGCCAGCAGTGAAGGGGAGCCGCTCTATGGCTACACCTTC	CASSEGEPLYGYTF
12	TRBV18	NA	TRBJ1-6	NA	TGTGCCAGCTCACCGGCGCAGGGACCCCTCCACTTT	CASSPAQGPLHF
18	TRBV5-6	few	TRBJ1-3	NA	TGTGCCAGCAGCTTGGATTTATCCGGGAGCTTCAGCGGAAACACCATATATTTT	CASSLDLSGSFSGNTIYF
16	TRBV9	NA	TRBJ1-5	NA	TGTGCCAGCAGCGTAGGGCTAGCCACCAGTTTAGGGTCCCAGCATTTT	CASSVGLATSLGSQHF
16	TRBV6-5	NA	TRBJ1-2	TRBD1	TGTGCCAGCAGTTACTCGAGCCCGGGACAGGGGGGCGGCTACACCTTC	CASSYSSPGQGGGYTF
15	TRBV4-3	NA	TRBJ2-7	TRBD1	TGCGCCAGCAGCCAAGACAGGGGGTTGACCTACGAGCAGTACTTC	CASSQDRGLTYEQYF
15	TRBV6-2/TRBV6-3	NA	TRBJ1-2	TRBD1	TGTGCCAGCAGTTCACAGGGGGCGATGCTCTATGGCTACACCTTC	CASSSQGAMLYGYTF
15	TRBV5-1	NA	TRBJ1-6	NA	TGCGCCTCCACTACCGGTACCAGCCATAATTCACCCCTCCACTTT	CASTTGTSHNSPLHF
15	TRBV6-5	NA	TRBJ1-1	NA	TGTGCCAGCAGTTACTCCGGGGGAAAGGGGACTGAAGCTTTCTTT	CASSYSGGKGTEAFF
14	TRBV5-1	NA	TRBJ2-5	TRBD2	TGCGCCAGCAGCCAAAAAGCGGGAAGGGAGACCCAGTACTTC	CASSQKAGRETQYF
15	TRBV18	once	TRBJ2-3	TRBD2	TGTGCCAGCTCACCAATAGCGGGGGGATCAGATACGCAGTATTTT	CASSPIAGGSDTQYF
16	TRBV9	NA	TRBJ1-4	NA	TGTGCCAGCAGCGCAGCCCCCGGCAGCGATAATGAAAAACTGTTTTTT	CASSAAPGSDNEKLFF
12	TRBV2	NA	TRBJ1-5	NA	TGTGCCAGCAGTGAAGCCGGGTTGGCCCAGCATTTT	CASSEAGLAQHF
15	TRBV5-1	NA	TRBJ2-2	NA	TGCGCCAGCAGCTTGAATACAGATCCCACCGGGGAGCTGTTTTTT	CASSLNTDPTGELFF
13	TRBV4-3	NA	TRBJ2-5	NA	TGCGCCAGCACCGGGAGACAGCAAGAGACCCAGTACTTC	CASTGRQQETQYF
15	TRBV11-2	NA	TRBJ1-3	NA	TGTGCCAGCAGCTTGATCGGGGTTCGAGGAAACACCATATATTTT	CASSLIGVRGNTIYF